The following is a T cell receptor beta chain sequence with its context. Its antigen is as yet unknown. V lost 4 bases and J 4 bases, leaving 16 bases between the germline ends. The germline V gene encodes CDR1 PRHDT and CDR2 FYEKMQ (reference sequence). The CDR3 length is 15 residues. The table came from immunoSEQ multiplex PCR; TCRdb's copy has only in-frame clones and leaves some out. The sample shows some 87,000 clones, roughly 77% of them seen only once. The data were obtained in a study of a mutant IDH1 vaccine in newly diagnosed glioma. Study information: Commencement of vaccination occurred 4-6 weeks following radiotherapy alone, or concurrently with temozolomide cycles. Visit timing is recorded as week 35 for V12 and week 47 for V13.

The time point: week 47, end of study. Each dose of the vaccine consisted of 300 ug of mutant IDH1 20-mer peptide, with topical imiquimod. Vaccinations, eight in total, occurred in weeks 1, 3, 5, 7, 11, 15, 19, 23. The receptor comes from a man in his forties or fifties with glioma. The material was PBMCs, obtained from a glioma patient whose treatment included an IDH1 peptide vaccine. V usage is TRBV13 and J usage is TRBJ2-5; D is possibly TRBD2 (5 bases). CDR3 nucleotides: TGTGCCAGCAGCTCGCGGACGCTCGAGGGAGAGACCCAGTACTTC. Translated, it gives CASSSRTLEGETQYF.